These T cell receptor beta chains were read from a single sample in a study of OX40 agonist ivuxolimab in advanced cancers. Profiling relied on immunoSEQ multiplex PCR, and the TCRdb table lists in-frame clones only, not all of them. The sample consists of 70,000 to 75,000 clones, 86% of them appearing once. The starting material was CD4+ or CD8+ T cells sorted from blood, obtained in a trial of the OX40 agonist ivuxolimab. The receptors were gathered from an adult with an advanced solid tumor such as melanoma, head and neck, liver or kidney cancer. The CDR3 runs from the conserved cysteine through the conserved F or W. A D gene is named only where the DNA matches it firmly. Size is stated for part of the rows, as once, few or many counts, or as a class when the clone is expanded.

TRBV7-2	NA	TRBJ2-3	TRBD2	TGTGCCAGCAGCTTTCGACAGCGGGAGGCCACAGATACGCAGTATTTT	CASSFRQREATDTQYF
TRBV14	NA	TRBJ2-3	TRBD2	TGTGCCAGCAGCCCAGGACTAGCAGATACGCAGTATTTT	CASSPGLADTQYF
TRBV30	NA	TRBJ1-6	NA	TGTGCCTGGAGTGGAGTCAGTTCACCCCTCCACTTT	CAWSGVSSPLHF
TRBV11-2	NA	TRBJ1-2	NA	TGTGCCAGCAGCTCCCCCATGGGGGGGGGCGATGGCTACACCTTC	CASSSPMGGGDGYTF
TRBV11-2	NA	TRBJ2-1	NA	TGTGCCAGCAGCTTAGTGTCGGGAGCCGCCTACAATGAGCAGTTCTTC	CASSLVSGAAYNEQFF
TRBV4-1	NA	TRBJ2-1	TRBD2	TGCGCCAGCAGAGAGACTAGCGGGAGGGCGAATGAGCAGTTCTTC	CASRETSGRANEQFF
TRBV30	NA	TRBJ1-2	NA	TGTGCCTGGAGTGTGCAGCTAGCATCCTATGGCTACACCTTC	CAWSVQLASYGYTF
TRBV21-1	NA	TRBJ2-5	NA	TGTGCCAGCAGCAAAGCCTGCGGAGCGTACTTC	CASSKACGAYF
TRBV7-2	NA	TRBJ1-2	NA	TGTGCCAGCAGCTCCAATAACTATGGCTACACCTTC	CASSSNNYGYTF
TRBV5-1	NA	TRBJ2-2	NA	TGCGCCAGCAGCTTGGATGGGGGTCGGGCCGGGGAGCTGTTTTTT	CASSLDGGRAGELFF
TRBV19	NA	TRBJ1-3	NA	TGTGCCACCCAAACCCACGGCGGGCTCACCAACTCTGGAAACACCATATATTTT	CATQTHGGLTNSGNTIYF
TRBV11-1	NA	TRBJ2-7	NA	TGTGCCAGCAGCTCCCCGCACGGCTTCTCCTACGAGCAGTACTTC	CASSSPHGFSYEQYF
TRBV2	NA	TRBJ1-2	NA	TGTGCCAGCCAGGTTAACTATGGCTACACCTTC	CASQVNYGYTF
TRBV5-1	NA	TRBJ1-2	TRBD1	TGCGCCAGCAGCTTGACCAGGGGGGTTGGCTACACCTTC	CASSLTRGVGYTF
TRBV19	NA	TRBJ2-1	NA	TGTGCCAGTAGTCCTCTCACAGGAGACCGGTACAATGAGCAGTTCTTC	CASSPLTGDRYNEQFF
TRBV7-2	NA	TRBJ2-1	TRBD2	TGTGCCAGCAGCTTAGGCGGTAGCGGGAGGGTCGAGCAGTTCTTC	CASSLGGSGRVEQFF
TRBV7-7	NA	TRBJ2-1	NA	TGTGCTAGCAGCTTACAAGGGACCAATGAGCAGTTCTTC	CASSLQGTNEQFF
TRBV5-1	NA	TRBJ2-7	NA	TGCGCCAGCAGCTTCCAGGATCGCTACGAGCAGTACTTC	CASSFQDRYEQYF
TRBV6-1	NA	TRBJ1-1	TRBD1	TGTGCCAGCACGGGACAGGGAGGTCGCACTGAAGCTTTCTTT	CASTGQGGRTEAFF
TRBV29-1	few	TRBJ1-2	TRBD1	TGCAGCGTCGGGACAGGATTTTTAGATGGCTACACCTTC	CSVGTGFLDGYTF
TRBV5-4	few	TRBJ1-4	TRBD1	TGTGCCAGCAGTGATGGGACAGGGAAAGTTGAAAAACTGTTTTTT	CASSDGTGKVEKLFF
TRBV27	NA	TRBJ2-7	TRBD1	TGTGCCAGCAGAACAGGGGGTAACTTCTACGAGCAGTACTTC	CASRTGGNFYEQYF
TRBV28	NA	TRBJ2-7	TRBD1	TGTGCCAGCAGTTCCACTCAGGGGGACTACGAGCAGTACTTC	CASSSTQGDYEQYF
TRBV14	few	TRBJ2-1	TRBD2	TGTGCCAGCAGCCAAGGTTCGGGACTAACTAACAATGAGCAGTTCTTC	CASSQGSGLTNNEQFF
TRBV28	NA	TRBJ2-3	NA	TGTGCCAGCAGTCCATACTCAACGGCAGATACGCAGTATTTT	CASSPYSTADTQYF
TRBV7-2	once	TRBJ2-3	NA	TGTGCCAGCAGCAAGGGCCCTCAACCGATCACAGATACGCAGTATTTT	CASSKGPQPITDTQYF
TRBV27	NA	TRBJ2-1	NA	TGTGCCAGCAGTCTACGAAGGAGCCTAGTGTCCTACAATGAGCAGTTCTTC	CASSLRRSLVSYNEQFF
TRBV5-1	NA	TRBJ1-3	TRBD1	TGCGCCAGCAGCCCCGGGACAGGGGTTGGAAACACCATATATTTT	CASSPGTGVGNTIYF
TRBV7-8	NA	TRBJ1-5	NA	TGTGCCAGCACCAAACAGAGCAATCAGCCCCAGCATTTT	CASTKQSNQPQHF
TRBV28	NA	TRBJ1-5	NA	TGTGCCAGCAGCCCGCGCCAGGAGCAGCCCCAGCATTTT	CASSPRQEQPQHF
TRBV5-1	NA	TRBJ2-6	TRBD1	TGCGCCAGCAGCCGGACAGGGGGCTCTGGGGCCAACGTCCTGACTTTC	CASSRTGGSGANVLTF
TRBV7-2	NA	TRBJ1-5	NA	TGTGCCAGCAGCCCCGACAACCATCAGCCCCAGCATTTT	CASSPDNHQPQHF
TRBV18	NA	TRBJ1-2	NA	TGTGCCAGCTCGCTGAGGGGATATGGCTACACCTTC	CASSLRGYGYTF
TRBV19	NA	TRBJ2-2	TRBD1	TGTGCCAGTAGAGCCCGGACAGGGGTGAACACCGGGGAGCTGTTTTTT	CASRARTGVNTGELFF
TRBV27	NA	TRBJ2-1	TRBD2	TGTGCCAGCAAAGCGGGAGGCTCCTACAATGAGCAGTTCTTC	CASKAGGSYNEQFF
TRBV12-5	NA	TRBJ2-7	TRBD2	TGTGCTAGTGGTTTCCGGACTAGCGGGAGGGGAGCCCTTAGGGAGCAGTACTTC	CASGFRTSGRGALREQYF
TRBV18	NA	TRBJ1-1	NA	TGTGCCAGCTCACCAACGACAGGAGACATGAACACTGAAGCTTTCTTT	CASSPTTGDMNTEAFF
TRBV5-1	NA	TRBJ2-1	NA	TGCGCCAGCAGCTTGGGGGACCCCTACAATGAGCAGTTCTTC	CASSLGDPYNEQFF
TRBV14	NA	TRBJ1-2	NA	TGTGCCAGCAGCCAAGATTCCCAGGGGAGGAGAGGCTACACCTTC	CASSQDSQGRRGYTF
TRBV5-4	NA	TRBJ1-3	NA	TGTGCCAGCAGCTTGGACGAGGACGGCTACAGTGCGGACACCATATATTTT	CASSLDEDGYSADTIYF
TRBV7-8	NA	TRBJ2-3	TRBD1	TGTGCCAGCAGCCAGAGAGGACAGGGTAGTTCAGATACGCAGTATTTT	CASSQRGQGSSDTQYF
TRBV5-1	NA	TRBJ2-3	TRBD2	TGCGCCAGCAGCCCAACGACTAGCGGTGGAGATACGCAGTATTTT	CASSPTTSGGDTQYF
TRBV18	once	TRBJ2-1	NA	TGTGCCAGCTCGCCGGACAGTTCATTCACCTATGAGCAGTTCTTC	CASSPDSSFTYEQFF
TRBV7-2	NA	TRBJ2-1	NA	TGTGCCAGCAGCTTTGACGGCTACAATGAGCAGTTCTTC	CASSFDGYNEQFF
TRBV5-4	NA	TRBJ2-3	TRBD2	TGTGCCAGCAGCAACGGGGGGACAGATACGCAGTATTTT	CASSNGGTDTQYF
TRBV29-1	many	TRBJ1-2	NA	TGCAGCGTTGAGGTACATGTTGGAGGCTACACCTTC	CSVEVHVGGYTF
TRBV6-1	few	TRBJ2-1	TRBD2	TGTGCCAGCAGTGGCCGACTAGCGGGAGTAGGCTACAATGAGCAGTTCTTC	CASSGRLAGVGYNEQFF
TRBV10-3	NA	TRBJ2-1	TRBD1	TGTGCCATCAGTGAGCCCGGGACAGGGACGATCTTC	CAISEPGTGTIF
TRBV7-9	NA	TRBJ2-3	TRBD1	TGTGCCAGCGGACAGGGGATAACAGATACGCAGTATTTT	CASGQGITDTQYF
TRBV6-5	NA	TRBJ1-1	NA	TGTGCCAGCAGTTACCAGGGACATAGCCGGGTTGAAGCTTTCTTT	CASSYQGHSRVEAFF
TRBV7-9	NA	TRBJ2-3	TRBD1	TGTGCCAGCAGCCCTCCGACAGGGGGCGGGACAGATACGCAGTATTTT	CASSPPTGGGTDTQYF
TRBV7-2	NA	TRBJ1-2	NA	TGTGCCAGCAGCTTAGTAGTTTCCAGGACTGGCTACACCTTC	CASSLVVSRTGYTF
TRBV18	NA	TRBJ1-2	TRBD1	TGTGCCAGCTCACCAGGAAGGGGGCGCTCAGTTGGCTACACCTTC	CASSPGRGRSVGYTF
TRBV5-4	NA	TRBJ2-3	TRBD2	TGTGCCAGCAGCTCTAGCGGGAGGCCGGGAGATACGCAGTATTTT	CASSSSGRPGDTQYF